Given below is one TCR beta chain in context. This sample was included in a study of T cell changes during pregnancy in multiple sclerosis. Assay used: immunoSEQ multiplex PCR; TCRdb lists only in-frame clones, some missing. The profile covers 30,000 to 45,000 clones, with roughly 91% appearing a single time and over 6.5% taken by the ten largest. Trimming left V 3 bases short and J 0 bases short, with 10 bases between. The CDR3 consists of 16 residues. The germline V gene has CDR1 SGDLS and CDR2 YYNGEE. This sequence originates from a female donor with multiple sclerosis, enrolled in a pregnancy study. The specimen comprised CD8+ T cells from peripheral blood mononuclear cells, sampled before pregnancy. The chain joins TRBV9 to TRBJ1-6; D uncertain. DNA of the CDR3: TGTGCCAGCAGCGCCTCAGGTGACTCCTATAATTCACCCCTCCACTTT. Protein: CASSASGDSYNSPLHF.